This entry concerns a single T cell receptor (beta chain). A few counts support this clone. Its recognized antigen is unknown. The input lacks base qualities; no much larger clone sits a single base away. The CDR3 sequence holds 15 residues, the cysteine and phenylalanine included. Only the CDR3 DNA is retained, 45 bases long and in frame from the first base. The trim is 6 bases for V and 4 bases for J, with a gap of 16 bases between the germline ends. Via the germline V gene, CDR1 is SNHLY and CDR2 FYNNEI. This sample was taken from a study of blood T cell repertoires in COVID-19 (dated by TCRdb to about 2020). Regarding the complete study: Collaborator samples came from the United States, Italy and Spain and covered acute and convalescent phases of COVID-19. The prospective study material was composed of cDNA or gDNA derived from T cells, B-cell-depleted T cells, or PBMCs. Subjects who had been exposed to COVID-19, were actively infected with it, or had recovered from it provided the deeply sampled blood TCRbeta repertoires that made up the dataset. The repertoires were made available in a free public database intended to serve as a resource for research on the immune response to SARS-CoV-2. Samples came from the ongoing ImmuneRACE study (first 160 participants) plus 1,254 subjects from 6 global collaborators. Sample metadata almost always included a de-identified subject ID, COVID-19 status, age in years and sex. Where available, HLA class I and class II types were taken from metadata supplied by the sample provider and were not determined by assay-based typing. The paper as a whole reports these results and caveats: How much clinical and demographic metadata was included differed by source and by participant, and the metadata was provided uncurated.

TCRbeta CDR3 regions were amplified from genomic DNA by means of the immunoSEQ Assay, a bias-controlled multiplex PCR. Under the source paper's analysis protocol: Nucleated cell counts per sample were estimated from amplification of reference gene primers within the assay. Sequence reads were collapsed and filtered to measure the absolute abundance of every unique TCRbeta CDR3 rearrangement. For each sample, productive Simpson clonality was calculated by taking the square root of Simpson's diversity index across productive rearrangements. Held by TCRdb, this immuneACCESS table contains in-frame sequences only and omits some clones. Under half of the omission traces to an unresolved V gene where checked; the cause of the rest is unknown. V and J calls and clone size are those listed in that table; D and trimming were worked out from the DNA. The sample yields about 69,000 clones; approximately 75% were counted once. Clones ranked in the top ten supply approximately 50% of the sample.

Each collaborating institution followed its own protocols to collect whole blood in K2EDTA tubes. For TCRbeta analysis, collaborators shipped samples as frozen whole blood, isolated PBMCs, or DNA extracted from either of those sample types. The clonotype was recovered from a human donor in a cohort sampled during active COVID-19. The specimen was peripheral blood. The V and J segments used are TRBV2 and TRBJ1-3; no D gene is confidently identified. The CDR3 protein sequence reads: CASRTFERSGNTIYF. Here is the DNA: TGTGCCAGCAGGACCTTTGAGCGGTCCGGAAACACCATATATTTT.